This TCR beta chain was found in a study of blood T cell repertoires in COVID-19. Background on the study: Researchers got acute and convalescent COVID-19 samples from the United States, Italy and Spain.

This CDR3 spans 15 amino acids. Germline V gene sequence: CDR1 MNHEY, CDR2 SVGEGT. The ends lost 5 bases at V and 6 bases at J; junction bases unmatched: 13. Original processing methods: Estimates of nucleated cell counts were drawn from the amplification of reference gene primers. Measured with immunoSEQ multiplex PCR; TCRdb has only the in-frame clones, and not every one. V, J and clone size are taken as reported in that table, and D and trimming were inferred from the DNA itself. The sample holds about 16,000 clones, 70% to 90% seen once. This clone was counted a few times. V and J are TRBV6-2 or TRBV6-3 and TRBJ2-7; 7 bases map to TRBD2. Sequenced sample: peripheral blood. This sequence originates from a human donor in a cohort sampled during active COVID-19. Here the CDR3 reads CASSRTGTTVPEQYF. CDR3 nucleotides: TGTGCCAGCAGTCGAACCGGGACTACGGTTCCCGAGCAGTACTTC.